This T cell receptor beta chain was identified in a study of blood T cell repertoires in COVID-19. Original handling: Amplification of reference gene primers provided the estimated nucleated cell counts. Clones were sequenced by immunoSEQ multiplex PCR, and TCRdb holds only the in-frame ones, with some missing. That table is the source of V, J and clone size, and D and trimming were worked out from the DNA. Of about 250,000 clones listed, around 86% are singletons. The age range of participants was about 18 to 95 years, with residence in some 25 US areas. Cohort 3 recovered donors had two negative PCRs, clearance, or symptom resolution. V lost 4 bases to trimming and J lost 7 bases, with 19 bases between them. The germline V gene encodes CDR1 LGHDT and CDR2 YNNKEL (reference sequence). CDR3 length: 15 residues.

The chain uses TRBV3-1 (or the pseudogene TRBV3-2) and TRBJ1-1, with D unclear. Sample: PBMCs or T cells enriched from blood (not recorded which). The clonotype comes from a woman aged 50 to 60 who had recovered from COVID-19. DNA of the CDR3: TGTGCCAGCAGCCCCCGGCGGAAGCAGACTAATGAAGCTTTCTTT. Amino acid sequence: CASSPRRKQTNEAFF.